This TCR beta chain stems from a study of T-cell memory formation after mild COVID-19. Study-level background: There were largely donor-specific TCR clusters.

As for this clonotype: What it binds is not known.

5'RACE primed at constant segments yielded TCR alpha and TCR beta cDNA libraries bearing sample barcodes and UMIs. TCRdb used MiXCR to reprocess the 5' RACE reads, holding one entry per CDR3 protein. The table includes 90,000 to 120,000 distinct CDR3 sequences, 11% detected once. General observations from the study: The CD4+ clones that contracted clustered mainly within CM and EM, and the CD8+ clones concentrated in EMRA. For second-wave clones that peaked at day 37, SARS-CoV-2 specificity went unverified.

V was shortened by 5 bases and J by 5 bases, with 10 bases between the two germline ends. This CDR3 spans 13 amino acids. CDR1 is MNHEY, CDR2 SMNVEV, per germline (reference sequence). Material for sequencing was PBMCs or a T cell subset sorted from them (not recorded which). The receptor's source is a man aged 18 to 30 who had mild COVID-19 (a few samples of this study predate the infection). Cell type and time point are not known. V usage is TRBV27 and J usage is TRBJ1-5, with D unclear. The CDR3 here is CASSPVQYQPQHF. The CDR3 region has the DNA TGTGCCAGCAGTCCAGTCCAATATCAGCCCCAGCATTTT.